This TCR beta chain was identified during a study of blood T cell repertoires in COVID-19. Assay used: immunoSEQ multiplex PCR; TCRdb lists only in-frame clones, some missing. Here the sample spans some 290,000 clones, about nine tenths being singletons. Individuals aged roughly 18 to 90 years were recruited from roughly 22 US areas. The germline CDR1 and CDR2 sequences are WNHNN and SYGVQD (reference sequence). Trimming removed 7 bases at V and 3 bases at J, with 22 bases between. This CDR3 region has 16 residues. This clonotype was sampled from a woman between 25 and 40 years old who had recovered from COVID-19. Sequencing was performed on PBMCs or T cells enriched from blood (not recorded which). V is TRBV10-1 and J is TRBJ2-7, with D possibly TRBD2 on 6 matching bases. The CDR3 sequence: CASISGGKPKVYEQYF. Here the CDR3 DNA reads TGCGCCAGCATTTCAGGAGGGAAGCCAAAAGTCTACGAGCAGTACTTC.